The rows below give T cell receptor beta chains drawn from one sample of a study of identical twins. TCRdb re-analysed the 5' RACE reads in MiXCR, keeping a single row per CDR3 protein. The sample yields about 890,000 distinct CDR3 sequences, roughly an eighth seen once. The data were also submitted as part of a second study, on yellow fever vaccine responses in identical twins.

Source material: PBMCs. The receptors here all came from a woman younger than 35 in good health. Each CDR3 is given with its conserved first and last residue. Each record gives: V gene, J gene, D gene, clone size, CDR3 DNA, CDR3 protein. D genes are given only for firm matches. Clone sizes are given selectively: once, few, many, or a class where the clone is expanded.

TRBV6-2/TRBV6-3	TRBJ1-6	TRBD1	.	TGTGCCAGCAGTCCCAGACAGGGTGGACATAATTCACCCCTCCACTTT	CASSPRQGGHNSPLHF
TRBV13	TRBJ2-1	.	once	TGTGCCAGCAGCTTAGCTGGGAGTCTGTCCTACAATGAGCAGTTCTTC	CASSLAGSLSYNEQFF
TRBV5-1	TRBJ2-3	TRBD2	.	TGCGCCAGCAGTCGGAGGATTAGCGGGTCGGGCTTCACAGATACGCAGTATTTT	CASSRRISGSGFTDTQYF
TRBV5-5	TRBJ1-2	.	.	TGTGCCAGCAGCTCCAGACAGAGGTTGGGTGGCTACACCTTC	CASSSRQRLGGYTF
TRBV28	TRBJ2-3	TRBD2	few	TGTGCCAGCAGCTCTCAGCTAGCGGGGTCGGTAACAGATACGCAGTATTTT	CASSSQLAGSVTDTQYF
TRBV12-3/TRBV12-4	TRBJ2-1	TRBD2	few	TGTGCCAGCAAAGAGCGGGAGTTTTACAATGAGCAGTTCTTC	CASKEREFYNEQFF
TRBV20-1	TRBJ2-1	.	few	TGCAGTGCTAGAGCAAAGGGACCCTTTCCCCACAATGAGCAGTTCTTC	CSARAKGPFPHNEQFF
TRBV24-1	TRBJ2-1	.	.	TGTGCCACCGCCGAACTCGGGCGGAATGAGCAGTTCTTC	CATAELGRNEQFF
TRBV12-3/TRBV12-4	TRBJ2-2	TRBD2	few	TGTGCCAGCAGCTCCGGAGCGGGGGTGTACACCGGGGAGCTGTTTTTT	CASSSGAGVYTGELFF
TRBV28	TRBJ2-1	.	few	TGTGCCAGCAGTTTTTCCGGGGATGAGCAGTTCTTC	CASSFSGDEQFF
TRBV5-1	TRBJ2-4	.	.	TGCGCCAGCAGCCCCGACATCCGAGCCAAAAACATTCAGTACTTC	CASSPDIRAKNIQYF
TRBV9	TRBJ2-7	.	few	TGTGCCAGCAGCGGAGAGGCGGGGGCGGTTTACGAGCAGTACTTC	CASSGEAGAVYEQYF
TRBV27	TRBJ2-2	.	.	TGTGCCAGCAGTCCTTTACAGTCTTGGGGCCACACCGGGGAGCTGTTTTTT	CASSPLQSWGHTGELFF
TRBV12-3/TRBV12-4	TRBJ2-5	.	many	TGTGCCAGCAGTTGGACCGGCGGACAAGAGACCCAGTACTTC	CASSWTGGQETQYF
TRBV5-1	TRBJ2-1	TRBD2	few	TGCGCCAGCAGCTTGGAGTCTAGCGGCACTTTGGTCTTC	CASSLESSGTLVF
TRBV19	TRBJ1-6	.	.	TGTGCCAGTAGTCCTCCGAATAATTCACCCCTCCACTTT	CASSPPNNSPLHF
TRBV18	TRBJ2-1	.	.	TGTGCCAGCTCACCCGGCGCAGTATCGCTTAATGAGCAGTTCTTC	CASSPGAVSLNEQFF
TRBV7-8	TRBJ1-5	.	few	TGTGCCAGCAGCACTCGAGGGGCGGGCAATCAGCCCCAGCATTTT	CASSTRGAGNQPQHF
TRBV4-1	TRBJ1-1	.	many	TGCGCCACTAAAGCGGGGACCGCGAACACTGAAGCTTTCTTT	CATKAGTANTEAFF
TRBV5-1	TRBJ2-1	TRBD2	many	TGCGCCAGCAGTAGTCGACTAGCGGGGACCAATGAGCAGTTCTTC	CASSSRLAGTNEQFF
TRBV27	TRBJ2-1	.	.	TGTGCCAGCAGTTGGTACGCTTACGAGTCTCATGAGCAGTTCTTC	CASSWYAYESHEQFF
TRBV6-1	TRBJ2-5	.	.	TGTGCCAGCAGTGCTGGGGTCCGAGAGACCCAGTACTTC	CASSAGVRETQYF
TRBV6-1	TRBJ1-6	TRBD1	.	TGTGCCAGCAGTGAAGCGGTTACAGGGGGGTACTCACCCCTCCACTTT	CASSEAVTGGYSPLHF
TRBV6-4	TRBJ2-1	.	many	TGTGCCAGCAGCGCCACCCTGTACAATGAGCAGTTCTTC	CASSATLYNEQFF
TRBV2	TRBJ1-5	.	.	TGTGCCAGCAGTGAAGGCAGACTCTTTTCCAATCAGCCCCAGCATTTT	CASSEGRLFSNQPQHF
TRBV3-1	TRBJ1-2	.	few	TGTGCCAGCAGCCAATTCCAGAACTATGGCTACACCTTC	CASSQFQNYGYTF
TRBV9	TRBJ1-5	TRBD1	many	TGTGCCAGCAGCGCGGGACAGAGGAGCAATCAGCCCCAGCATTTT	CASSAGQRSNQPQHF